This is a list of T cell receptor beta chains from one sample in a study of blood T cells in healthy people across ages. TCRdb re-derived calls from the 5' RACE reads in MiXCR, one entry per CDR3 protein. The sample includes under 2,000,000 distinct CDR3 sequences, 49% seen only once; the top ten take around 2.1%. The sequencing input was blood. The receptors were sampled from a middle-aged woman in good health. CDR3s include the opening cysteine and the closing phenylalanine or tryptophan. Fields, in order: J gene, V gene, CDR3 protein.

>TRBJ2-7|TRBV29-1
CSVEGDGAYEQYF
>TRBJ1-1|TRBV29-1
CSVEVPRGSAEAFF
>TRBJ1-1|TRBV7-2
CASSFLKKGTEAFF
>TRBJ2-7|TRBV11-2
CASAAGQGSYEQYF
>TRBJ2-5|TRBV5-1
CASSRDRGPPETQYF
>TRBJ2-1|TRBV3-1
CASRPTGRFDEQFF
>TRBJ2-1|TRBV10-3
CAIRNTGTSFPRDEQFF
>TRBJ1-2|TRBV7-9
CASSLPNRGYGYTF
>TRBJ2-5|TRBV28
CASSLSPPGLAGGKEQYF
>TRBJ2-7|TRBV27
CASRPTRSSYEQYF
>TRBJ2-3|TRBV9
CASSVAAIRADTQYF
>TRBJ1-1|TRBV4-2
CASSQDPSGPNTEAFF
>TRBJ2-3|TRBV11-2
CASSLGPEVTDTQYF
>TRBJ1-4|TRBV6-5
CASSPRRGPLEKLFF
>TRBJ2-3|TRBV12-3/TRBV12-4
CASTTQIGERGGTDTQYF